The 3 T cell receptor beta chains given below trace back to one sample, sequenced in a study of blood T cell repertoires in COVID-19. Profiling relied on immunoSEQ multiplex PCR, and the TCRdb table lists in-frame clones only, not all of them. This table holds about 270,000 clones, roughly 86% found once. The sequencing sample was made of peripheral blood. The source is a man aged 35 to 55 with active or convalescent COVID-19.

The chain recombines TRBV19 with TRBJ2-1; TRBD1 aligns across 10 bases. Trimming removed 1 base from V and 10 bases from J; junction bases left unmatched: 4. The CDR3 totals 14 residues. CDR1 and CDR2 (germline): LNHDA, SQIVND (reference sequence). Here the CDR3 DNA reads TGTGCCAGTAGTATAGGACAGGGGGCGGACGAGCAGTTCTTC. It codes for CASSIGQGADEQFF.

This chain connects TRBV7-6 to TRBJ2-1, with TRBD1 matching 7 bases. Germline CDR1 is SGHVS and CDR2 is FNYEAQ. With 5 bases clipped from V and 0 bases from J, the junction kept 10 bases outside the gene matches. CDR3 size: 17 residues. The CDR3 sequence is CASSLFNRGSSYNEQFF. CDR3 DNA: TGTGCCAGCAGCCTCTTCAACAGGGGCAGCTCCTACAATGAGCAGTTCTTC.

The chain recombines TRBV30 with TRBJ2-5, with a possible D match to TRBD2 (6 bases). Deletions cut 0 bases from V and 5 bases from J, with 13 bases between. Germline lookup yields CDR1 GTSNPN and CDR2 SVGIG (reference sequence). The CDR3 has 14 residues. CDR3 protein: CAWSVGAGRETQYF. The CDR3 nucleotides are TGTGCCTGGAGTGTAGGGGCAGGGAGGGAGACCCAGTACTTC.